The 20 T cell receptor beta chains below all came from one sample that was sequenced in a study of T-cell memory formation after mild COVID-19. TCRdb itself ran the 5' RACE reads through MiXCR, one entry per CDR3 protein. The repertoire holds around 160,000 distinct CDR3 sequences, approximately 10% seen once, with 3.8% in the top ten. The material sequenced was PBMCs or a T cell subset sorted from them (not recorded which). These receptor sequences come from a man aged 18 to 29 who had mild COVID-19 (a few samples of this study predate the infection). Cell type and time point are not known.

Worth noting for this clonotype: Germline and junction disagree at one end, which may indicate a read error. In nucleotides, the CDR3 is TGTGCCAGCAGCCAAGAAAGCCGGTGGGCTGGGAACACTCAAGCTTTCTTT. Amino acids: CASSQESRWAGNTQAFF. The V and J genes are TRBV4-2 and TRBJ1-1; no definite D call. The germline V gene has CDR1 LGHNA and CDR2 YNFKEQ. This CDR3 has 17 amino acids.

The chain couples TRBV9 to TRBJ2-6; D is unclear. Trimming took off 1 base at V and 1 base at J, with 6 bases between the two ends. The CDR3 loop spans 15 amino acids. Germline lookup yields CDR1 SGDLS and CDR2 YYNGEE. CDR3 coding DNA: TGTGCCAGCAGCGTACAAAAATCTGGGGCCAACGTCCTGACTTTC. Protein sequence: CASSVQKSGANVLTF. Supplemented by reference TRBV9 and TRBJ2-6, the full variable domain reads DSGVTQTPKHLITATGQRVTLRCSPRSGDLSVYWYQQSLDQGLQFLIQYYNGEERAKGNILERFSAQQFPDLHSELNLSSLELGDSALYFCASSVQKSGANVLTFGAGSRLTVL.

V is TRBV7-9 and J is TRBJ1-5, with TRBD1 matching 10 bases. Germline values: CDR1 SEHNR, CDR2 FQNEAQ (reference sequence). J gave up 6 bases and V 1 base, and 3 bases lay outside the gene matches. The CDR3 covers 15 residues. The CDR3 nucleotides read TGTGCCAGCAGCTTAGGGACAGGGGGTTCTCAGCCCCAGCATTTT. It yields the protein CASSLGTGGSQPQHF. Supplemented by reference TRBV7-9 and TRBJ1-5, the full variable domain reads DTGVSQNPRHKITKRGQNVTFRCDPISEHNRLYWYRQTLGQGPEFLTYFQNEAQLEKSRLLSDRFSAERPKGSFSTLEIQRTEQGDSAMYLCASSLGTGGSQPQHFGDGTRLSIL.

V gene TRBV18 combines with J gene TRBJ2-5, with 10 bases fitting TRBD1. This CDR3 spans 15 amino acids. Trimming took 4 bases from V and 3 from J; bases not matched to a gene: 5. From germline, CDR1 is KGHSH and CDR2 LQKENI. The DNA of the CDR3 is TGTGCCAGCTCACAACGAGGGACAGGGGAAGAGACCCAGTACTTC. Translated: CASSQRGTGEETQYF.

This clonotype showed up many times. The rearrangement uses TRBV7-9 and TRBJ2-3; 8 bases are shared with TRBD1. J gave up 4 bases and V 7 bases, and 4 bases lay outside the gene matches. The CDR3 length is 13 residues. Germline V lookup: CDR1 SEHNR, CDR2 FQNEAQ (reference sequence). This CDR3 is CASTMTGADTQYF. Written as DNA, the CDR3 is TGTGCCAGCACCATGACAGGGGCAGATACGCAGTATTTT.

This sequence joins TRBV5-1 and TRBJ2-6; TRBD1 matches at 7 bases. CDR1 is SGHRS and CDR2 is YFSETQ in the germline V gene. This CDR3 spans 17 amino acids. V trimming: 0 bases; J trimming: 1 base; junction bases outside the gene matches: 4. CDR3 nucleotide sequence: TGCGCCAGCAGCTTGGGACAGGGTGGGTCTGGGGCCAACGTCCTGACTTTC. Protein sequence: CASSLGQGGSGANVLTF. The entire variable domain, with the rest obtained from reference TRBV5-1 and TRBJ2-6, is as follows: KAGVTQTPRYLIKTRGQQVTLSCSPISGHRSVSWYQQTPGQGLQFLFEYFSETQRNKGNFPGRFSGRQFSNSRSEMNVSTLELGDSALYLCASSLGQGGSGANVLTFGAGSRLTVL.

This clonotype was picked up a small number of times. This chain joins TRBV12-3 or TRBV12-4 and TRBJ2-2; D tentatively reads TRBD1 or TRBD2 (6 bases each). Trimming left V 6 bases short and J 5 bases short, with 25 bases between. The CDR3 covers 18 residues. The CDR3 protein is CASRPTMWYRAGTGELFF. The DNA for the CDR3 is TGTGCCAGCAGACCAACCATGTGGTACAGGGCGGGAACCGGGGAGCTGTTTTTT.

The chain joins TRBV6-5 to TRBJ2-5, with 9 bases aligning to TRBD2. V shed 4 bases and J 1 base; nucleotides not matched to a gene: 7. CDR3 length equals 16 residues. The V gene's germline CDR1 is MNHEY and CDR2 SVGAGI. This chain's CDR3 is CASSSSLAGSQETQYF. The CDR3 region has the DNA TGTGCCAGCAGTTCCTCTCTAGCGGGGTCCCAAGAGACCCAGTACTTC.

This clonotype has just a few counts. CDR3 nucleotides: TGCAGTGCTAGAGAACAGGCAGATGGCTACACCTTC. Translation gives CSAREQADGYTF. The V call is TRBV20-1, the J call TRBJ1-2; tentatively, D is TRBD1 (5 bases). Germline CDR1 reads DFQATT; CDR2 reads SNEGSKA (reference sequence). The CDR3 covers 12 residues. The V and J ends lost 0 bases and 6 bases respectively, with 8 bases between them.

In this sample, this clonotype turned up a few times. The chain has TRBV15 and TRBJ1-3; 7 nucleotides align to TRBD1. This CDR3 is built from 15 residues. The germline V gene encodes CDR1 LNHNV and CDR2 YYDKDF (reference sequence). Germline trimming cut 4 bases from V and 0 bases from J; bases unmatched to any gene: 3. CDR3 coding DNA: TGTGCCACCAGCACGGGACAGCTCTCTGGAAACACCATATATTTT. Protein product: CATSTGQLSGNTIYF. Full variable domain (remainder filled in from reference TRBV15 and TRBJ1-3): DAMVIQNPRYQVTQFGKPVTLSCSQTLNHNVMYWYQQKSSQAPKLLFHYYDKDFNNEADTPDNFQSRRPNTSFCFLDIRSPGLGDTAMYLCATSTGQLSGNTIYFGEGSWLTVV.

This clonotype was found a few times. V and J are TRBV20-1 and TRBJ1-2, with 8 bases matching TRBD1. The trim removed 6 bases at V and 8 bases at J, leaving 8 bases unmatched. CDR3 length: 12 amino acids. Germline V gene sequence: CDR1 DFQATT, CDR2 SNEGSKA (reference sequence). The CDR3 loop reads CSAPQGASGYTF. The DNA for the CDR3 is TGCAGTGCGCCTCAGGGGGCAAGCGGCTACACCTTC.

CDR3 region: CASSLNLRAQYF. The CDR3 nucleotides read TGTGCCAGCAGCTTAAATTTGAGAGCGCAGTATTTT. The chain employs TRBV7-9 and TRBJ2-3; D is uncertain. The V end lost 2 bases, the J end lost 10 bases, and 10 bases lay between the germline ends. CDR1 and CDR2 (germline): SEHNR, FQNEAQ (reference sequence). The CDR3 has 12 residues.

V and J are TRBV19 and TRBJ1-5; 11 nucleotides line up with TRBD1. The CDR3 length is 15 residues. J lost 6 bases, V lost 5 bases, and 6 bases had no gene match. The germline gives CDR1 LNHDA, CDR2 SQIVND (reference sequence). In nucleotides, the CDR3 is TGTGCCAGTAGTCGGACAGGGGGCGCAGGTCAGCCCCAGCATTTT. Encoded protein: CASSRTGGAGQPQHF.

This clonotype was picked up a small number of times. This chain joins TRBV5-1 and TRBJ1-3; D is uncertain. CDR1 and CDR2 (germline): SGHRS, YFSETQ. V lost 3 bases and J 8 bases, leaving 18 bases between the germline ends. CDR3 length equals 15 residues. CDR3 DNA: TGCGCCAGCAGCTCCCCGGAAAGTGGTGTGGACACCATATATTTT. Its protein product is CASSSPESGVDTIYF.

This chain joins TRBV5-5 and TRBJ1-6; D remains unclear. Trimming cost V 3 bases and J 4 bases, with 8 bases left between them. Germline CDR1 SGHKS, CDR2 YYEKEE (reference sequence). The CDR3 runs 14 residues. CDR3 loop: CASSSGGYNSPLHF. CDR3 coding DNA: TGTGCCAGCAGCTCGGGAGGTTATAATTCACCCCTCCACTTT.

The chain combines TRBV6-6 with TRBJ1-3, with 7 bases that match TRBD1. CDR3 length equals 13 residues. Trimming at V came to 4 bases and at J to 4 bases, leaving 1 base not matched to a gene. The V gene's germline CDR1 is MNHNY and CDR2 SVGAGI (reference sequence). The CDR3 reads CASSSTGGNTIYF. For the CDR3, the DNA is TGTGCCAGCAGTTCGACAGGGGGAAACACCATATATTTT.

J is TRBJ2-5 and V is TRBV6-1; 9 positions agree with TRBD2. CDR1 and CDR2 from the germline V gene are MNHNS and SASEGT. Unmatched junction bases numbered 5, after V lost 5 bases and J lost 1 base. This CDR3 has 15 residues. The CDR3 protein is CASSRAGGSQETQYF. DNA for the CDR3: TGTGCCAGCAGTCGCGCGGGGGGGTCCCAAGAGACCCAGTACTTC.

J is TRBJ2-4 and V is TRBV28, with D maybe TRBD2 (5 bases). V shed 3 bases and J shed 9 bases, with 12 bases lying between them. Germline-derived CDR1 and CDR2 are MDHEN and SYDVKM. CDR3 size: 13 residues. CDR3 amino acids: CASSFGVKTIQYF. CDR3 coding DNA: TGTGCCAGCAGTTTCGGGGTGAAGACCATTCAGTACTTC.

V and J are TRBV12-3 or TRBV12-4 and TRBJ2-2; no clear D. CDR3 size: 16 residues. Trimming left V 8 bases short and J 1 base short, with 17 bases between. The DNA for the CDR3 is TGTGCCAGCCGATCACATTCGGCAGGGAACACCGGGGAGCTGTTTTTT. Translating it yields CASRSHSAGNTGELFF.

This clonotype has a handful of counts. The CDR3 region has the DNA TGTGCCAGCAGCTTCGCAGCCACTTATGAAAAACTGTTTTTT. Protein: CASSFAATYEKLFF. The V and J genes are TRBV11-2 and TRBJ1-4, with D unresolved. Germline CDR1 is SGHAT and CDR2 is FQNNGV. The CDR3 is 14 amino acids. V was pared by 3 bases and J by 6 bases, with 11 bases between.